The 29 T cell receptor beta chains listed next were all sequenced from one sample in a study of monozygotic twins with inflammatory bowel disease. TCRdb re-called the 5' RACE reads and gives one entry per CDR3 protein, without DNA. The record lists some 400,000 distinct CDR3 sequences, of which the ten most abundant hold 2.4%. The specimen was blood. These receptor sequences come from a human donor with ulcerative colitis or Crohn's disease, or a healthy co-twin of an affected twin (not recorded which).

This chain joins TRBV5-1 and TRBJ2-1; TCRdb's D call of TRBD2 is untestable without DNA. Looked up from germline, CDR1 is SGHRS and CDR2 is YFSETQ. The CDR3 consists of 15 residues. This CDR3 reads CASSLGRGGQDEQFF.

The genes are TRBV5-1 and TRBJ1-2; TCRdb selects TRBD1, and the lack of DNA leaves this call unchecked. This CDR3 contains 13 residues. Germline V lookup: CDR1 SGHRS, CDR2 YFSETQ. The CDR3 reads CASSLARTGGYTF.

The rearrangement links TRBV5-1 to TRBJ2-1; TCRdb reports TRBD1, a call that lacks DNA to check it against. Germline CDR1 SGHRS, CDR2 YFSETQ. The CDR3 spans 16 residues. CDR3 region: CASSLAGSGAYNEQFF.

The genes are TRBV15 and TRBJ2-1; there is no DNA to check the TCRdb D call of TRBD2. The CDR3 sequence is 15 residues long. Germline V gene lookup returns CDR1 LNHNV and CDR2 YYDKDF (reference sequence). The CDR3 loop reads CATSRELAGSNEQFF.

V is TRBV7-2 and J is TRBJ2-3. CDR1 is SGHTA and CDR2 is FQGNSA in the germline V gene. The CDR3 covers 14 residues. CDR3 loop: CASSLAAHTDTQYF.

CDR3 region: CASSLERGSDTQYF. The rearrangement joins TRBV5-1 to TRBJ2-3; TCRdb selects TRBD2, and the lack of DNA leaves this call unchecked. The CDR3 has 14 residues. The germline gives CDR1 SGHRS, CDR2 YFSETQ.

This rearrangement joins TRBV5-1 to TRBJ2-5. In germline, CDR1 is SGHRS, CDR2 YFSETQ. This CDR3 region has 15 residues. The CDR3 protein is CASSLGDAQVETQYF.

V gene TRBV4-1 combines with J gene TRBJ1-6; TCRdb's D call of TRBD1 is untestable without DNA. The CDR3 length is 13 residues. The V gene's germline CDR1 is MGHRA and CDR2 YSYEKL. CDR3 sequence reads: CASKKQPGSPLHF.

This rearrangement joins TRBV15 to TRBJ2-1. The CDR3 has 12 amino acids. The germline V gene encodes CDR1 LNHNV and CDR2 YYDKDF (reference sequence). The CDR3 protein is CATSRDLGWQFF.

The chain uses TRBV7-9 and TRBJ2-1; lacking DNA, the TRBD1 call made by TCRdb goes unchecked. The CDR3 length is 15 residues. Germline V gene sequence: CDR1 SEHNR, CDR2 FQNEAQ (reference sequence). CDR3 residues: CASSLPSQGLVEQFF.

This chain joins TRBV4-1 and TRBJ2-2; the D call from TCRdb, TRBD2, cannot be confirmed without DNA. The CDR3 loop spans 12 amino acids. Per the germline V gene, CDR1 is MGHRA and CDR2 is YSYEKL. This CDR3 reads CASSPGQAELFF.

This chain connects TRBV12-3 or TRBV12-4 to TRBJ2-2; TCRdb's assignment of TRBD1 cannot be checked, as there is no DNA. The CDR3 totals 14 residues. Here the CDR3 reads CASSPWDGTGELFF.

The chain is built from TRBV28 and TRBJ2-5; TCRdb proposes TRBD1, but this gene call is untestable without DNA. Germline CDR1 reads MDHEN; CDR2 reads SYDVKM. The CDR3 sequence is 15 residues long. CDR3 sequence reads: CASSLGGATGETQYF. Full variable domain (outside the CDR3, taken from reference TRBV28 and TRBJ2-5): DVKVTQSSRYLVKRTGEKVFLECVQDMDHENMFWYRQDPGLGLRLIYFSYDVKMKEKGDIPEGYSVSREKKERFSLILESASTNQTSMYLCASSLGGATGETQYFGPGTRLLVL.

The J gene is TRBJ1-1, the V gene TRBV11-3. This CDR3 comprises 19 residues. Germline CDR1 SGHNT, CDR2 YENEEA. The CDR3: CASSLGAGFTGFGDTEAFF.

The chain combines TRBV12-3 or TRBV12-4 with TRBJ1-6; checking the TCRdb D call of TRBD1 is not possible without DNA. The CDR3 is 13 amino acids. This CDR3 reads CASSGRDRVLLHF.

The chain employs TRBV29-1 and TRBJ1-1; the TCRdb D gene call, TRBD1, has no DNA to confirm it. The CDR3 loop spans 13 amino acids. CDR1 is SQVTM, CDR2 ANQGSEA, per germline. The CDR3 sequence is CSVESQQGSEAFF.

This chain links TRBV6-5 with TRBJ1-2; TCRdb picks TRBD1, but there is no DNA to check that call. The CDR3 has 13 amino acids. The germline CDR1 and CDR2 sequences are MNHEY and SVGAGI. The CDR3 region is CASSYDQGYGYTF.

Here the CDR3 reads CASSFVGQGHSPLHF. The chain joins TRBV12-3 or TRBV12-4 to TRBJ1-6; TCRdb indicates TRBD1, and absent DNA this call remains unverified. There are 15 residues in the CDR3.

This rearrangement joins TRBV5-1 to TRBJ2-5; no DNA is available, so the TRBD1 call from TCRdb remains unchecked. The CDR3 runs to 14 residues. Germline V CDR1 and CDR2: SGHRS, YFSETQ. CDR3 in amino acids: CASSLGTGKETQYF.

V gene TRBV5-1 combines with J gene TRBJ2-7; TCRdb reports TRBD1, a call that lacks DNA to check it against. The CDR3 runs 14 residues. Germline CDR1 SGHRS, CDR2 YFSETQ. The chain's CDR3 is CASRGQANSYEQYF.

This CDR3 reads CASSFAGLAKKNEQFF. The genes are TRBV28 and TRBJ2-1; the TCRdb call, TRBD2, lacks DNA for checking. The CDR3 is made up of 16 amino acids. The V gene's germline CDR1 is MDHEN and CDR2 SYDVKM.

The chain has TRBV28 and TRBJ2-3; TCRdb's assignment of TRBD1 cannot be checked, as there is no DNA. The germline CDR1 and CDR2 sequences are MDHEN and SYDVKM. This CDR3 has 17 residues. CDR3: CASSSLDRGRGSDTQYF.

V and J are TRBV20-1 and TRBJ1-1. CDR3 size: 11 residues. Germline-derived CDR1 and CDR2 are DFQATT and SNEGSKA (reference sequence). The CDR3 region is CSAVWNTEAFF.

The genes are TRBV15 and TRBJ1-2; TCRdb's D gene call, TRBD1, goes unchecked for lack of DNA. CDR3 length: 14 amino acids. Germline V CDR1 and CDR2: LNHNV, YYDKDF (reference sequence). CDR3 region: CATSPGPPNYGYTF.

CDR3 sequence: CASSLGLSQETQYF. This chain connects TRBV7-9 to TRBJ2-5; no DNA is available, so the TRBD2 call from TCRdb remains unchecked. The CDR3 sequence is 14 residues long. The germline V gene has CDR1 SEHNR and CDR2 FQNEAQ (reference sequence).

The V and J genes are TRBV5-1 and TRBJ1-1. The germline CDR1 and CDR2 sequences are SGHRS and YFSETQ. The CDR3 contains 12 residues. CDR3 sequence reads: CASSMTETEAFF.

The V call is TRBV25-1, the J call TRBJ2-3; the TCRdb D gene call, TRBD2, has no DNA to confirm it. The CDR3 has 15 amino acids. Germline loops: CDR1 MGHDK, CDR2 SYGVNS. The CDR3 region is CASSEAGALSDTQYF.

The V call is TRBV12-3 or TRBV12-4, the J call TRBJ2-3. CDR3 length: 14 residues. The CDR3 is CASSFLGAQDTQYF.

The chain uses TRBV10-3 and TRBJ2-1. Germline CDR1 ENHRY, CDR2 SYGVKD. The CDR3 loop spans 13 amino acids. CDR3 protein: CAISESAGDEQFF.